This T cell receptor beta chain was captured by sequencing in a study of early T cells in non-severe SARS-CoV-2 infection. Across the study: Investigators sequenced bulk RNA drawn from unsorted whole blood, and chains remained unpaired.

Unique molecular identifiers (one per individual cDNA molecule) were attached. One entry per CDR3 protein, called by TCRdb with MiXCR from the 5' RACE reads. The sample has tens of thousands of distinct CDR3 sequences; 4% to 5.5% are singletons. Findings and caveats of the study: Database matching using VDJdb favored anti-spike CD8 responses, with private and CD4 specificities left missing.

This clonotype was observed at least ten times. The antigen is not known. Germline lookup yields CDR1 SGDLS and CDR2 YYNGEE. The CDR3 is made up of 14 amino acids. The trim removed 3 bases at V and 7 bases at J, leaving 3 bases unmatched. Sequencing was done on a sample of whole blood. This chain links TRBV9 with TRBJ1-6; 8 bases agree with TRBD1. This clonotype was obtained from an adult who was a healthcare worker with PCR-confirmed SARS-CoV-2 infection or an uninfected control (not recorded which). The CDR3 loop reads CASSGDRGNSPLHF. In nucleotides, the CDR3 is TGTGCCAGCAGCGGCGACAGGGGAAATTCACCCCTCCACTTT.